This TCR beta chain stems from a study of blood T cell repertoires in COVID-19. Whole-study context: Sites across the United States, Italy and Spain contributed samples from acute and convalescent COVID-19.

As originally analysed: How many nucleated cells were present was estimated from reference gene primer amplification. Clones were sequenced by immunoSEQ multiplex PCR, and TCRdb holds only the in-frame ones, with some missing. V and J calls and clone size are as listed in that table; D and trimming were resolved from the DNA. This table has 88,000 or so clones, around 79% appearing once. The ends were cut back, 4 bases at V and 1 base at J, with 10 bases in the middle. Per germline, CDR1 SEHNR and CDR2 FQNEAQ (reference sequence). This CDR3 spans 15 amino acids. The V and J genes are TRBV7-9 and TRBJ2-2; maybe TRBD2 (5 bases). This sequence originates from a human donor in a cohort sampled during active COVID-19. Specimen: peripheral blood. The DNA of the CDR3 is TGTGCCAGCAGCTCGGACTGGTTGAACACCGGGGAGCTGTTTTTT. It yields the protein CASSSDWLNTGELFF.